The T cell receptor beta chain described here comes from a study of preoperative IRX-2 immunotherapy in early breast cancer. Profiled with immunoSEQ multiplex PCR; TCRdb holds only in-frame clones, not every one. This sample yields 25,000 to 30,000 clones, of which under 90% are seen a single time; 3% to 3.5% belongs to the top ten. Described treatment: preoperative locoregional IRX-2 cytokine immunotherapy. Patients received preoperative, locoregional IRX-2 cytokine immunotherapy in a phase Ib study. Sample acquisition took place from a patient treated with IRX-2 immunotherapy. The clonotype originates from a human donor with breast cancer.

The CDR3 nucleotides are TGTGCCTGGAGTGCAGGCAGAGACTATGGCTACACCTTC. Translation: CAWSAGRDYGYTF. The chain is built from TRBV30 and TRBJ1-2, with unresolved D. The CDR3 extends over 13 amino acids. The V end lost 1 base, the J end lost 3 bases, and 9 bases lay between the germline ends. The V gene's germline CDR1 is GTSNPN and CDR2 SVGIG (reference sequence).